This section outlines one TCR beta chain sequence together with its context. Antigen: not known. Germline CDR1 reads DFQATT; CDR2 reads SNEGSKA (reference sequence). The CDR3 is 12 residues long. Trimming stripped 3 bases from V and 1 base from J, with 7 bases between. Treg sorting used a CD4+CD25+CD127-/low gate. Constant-region reverse primers amplified full-length variable regions, followed by semi-nested Nested Universal Primer A PCR. TCRdb redid the calling of the 5' RACE reads with MiXCR, one entry per CDR3 protein. The table lists about 40,000 distinct CDR3 sequences, roughly a fifth of them singletons, with about 4% in the top ten. Study-level results: Tumor memory CD4+ T cell TCR gene usage was found to cluster with blood and lymph node memory CD4+ cells and with lymph node naive CD4+ cells. The larger-cohort validation was restricted to a single TCR beta V-J rearrangement rather than whole repertoires. Greatest tumor Treg TCR overlap was with tumor naive CD4+ cells.

J is TRBJ2-7 and V is TRBV20-1; possible D gene TRBD1, 5 bases. The sample comprised Tregs sorted from blood. This receptor was identified in a female donor with breast cancer. CDR3 residues: CSARGPSYEQYF. DNA of the CDR3: TGCAGTGCTAGGGGGCCTTCCTACGAGCAGTACTTC.